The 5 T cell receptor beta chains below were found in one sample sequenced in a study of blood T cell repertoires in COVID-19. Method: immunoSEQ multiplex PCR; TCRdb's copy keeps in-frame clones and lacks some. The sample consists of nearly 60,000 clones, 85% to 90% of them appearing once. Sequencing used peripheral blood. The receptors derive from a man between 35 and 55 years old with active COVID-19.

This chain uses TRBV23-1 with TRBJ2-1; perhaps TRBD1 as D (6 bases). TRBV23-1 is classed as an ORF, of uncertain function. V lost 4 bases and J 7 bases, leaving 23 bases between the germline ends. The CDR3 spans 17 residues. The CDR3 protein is CASSRPLRGIFRNEQFF. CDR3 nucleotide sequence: TGCGCCAGCAGTCGGCCCCTCAGGGGTATATTCCGAAATGAGCAGTTCTTC.

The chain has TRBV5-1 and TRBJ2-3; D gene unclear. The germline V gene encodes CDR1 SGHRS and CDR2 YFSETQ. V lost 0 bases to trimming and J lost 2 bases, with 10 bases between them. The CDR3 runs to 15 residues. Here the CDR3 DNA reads TGCGCCAGCAGCTTGGGTGGGCCAAACACAGATACGCAGTATTTT. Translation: CASSLGGPNTDTQYF.

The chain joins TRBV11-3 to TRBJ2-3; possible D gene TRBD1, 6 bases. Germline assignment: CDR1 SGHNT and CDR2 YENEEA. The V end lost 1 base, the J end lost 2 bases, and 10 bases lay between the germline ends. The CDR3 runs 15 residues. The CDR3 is CASSLGYRVTDTQYF. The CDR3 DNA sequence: TGTGCCAGCAGCTTAGGGTACAGGGTCACAGATACGCAGTATTTT. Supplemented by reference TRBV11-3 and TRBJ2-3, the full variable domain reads EAGVVQSPRYKIIEKKQPVAFWCNPISGHNTLYWYLQNLGQGPELLIRYENEEAVDDSQLPKDRFSAERLKGVDSTLKIQPAELGDSAVYLCASSLGYRVTDTQYFGPGTRLTVL.

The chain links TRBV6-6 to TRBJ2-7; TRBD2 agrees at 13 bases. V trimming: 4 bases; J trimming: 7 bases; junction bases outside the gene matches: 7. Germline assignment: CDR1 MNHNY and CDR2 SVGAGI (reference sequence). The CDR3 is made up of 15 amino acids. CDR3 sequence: CASSSRTSGSGEQYF. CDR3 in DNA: TGTGCCAGCAGTTCCCGGACTAGCGGGAGCGGGGAGCAGTACTTC.

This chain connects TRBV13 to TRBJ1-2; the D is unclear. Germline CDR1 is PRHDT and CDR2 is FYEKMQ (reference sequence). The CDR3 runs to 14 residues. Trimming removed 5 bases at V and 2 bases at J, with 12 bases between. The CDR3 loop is CASSEASRNYGYTF. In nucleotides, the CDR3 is TGTGCCAGCAGCGAGGCCTCACGAAACTATGGCTACACCTTC. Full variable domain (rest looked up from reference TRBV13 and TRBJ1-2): AAGVIQSPRHLIKEKRETATLKCYPIPRHDTVYWYQQGPGQDPQFLISFYEKMQSDKGSIPDRFSAQQFSDYHSELNMSSLELGDSALYFCASSEASRNYGYTFGSGTRLTVV.